This T cell receptor (beta chain) was sequenced in a study of T cell changes during pregnancy in multiple sclerosis. Method: immunoSEQ multiplex PCR; TCRdb's copy keeps in-frame clones and lacks some. The sample lists approximately 90,000 clones; roughly nine tenths were seen once. CDR1 SGHTA and CDR2 FQGNSA come from the germline V gene. The V end lost 5 bases, the J end lost 4 bases, and 14 bases lay between the germline ends. CDR3 size: 14 residues. This clone was counted a single time. The sample was peripheral blood, taken after pregnancy. The chain has TRBV7-2 and TRBJ2-5; D possibly corresponds to TRBD1 (6 bases). The clonotype comes from a female donor in good health, enrolled as a control in a pregnancy study. CDR3 DNA: TGTGCCAGCAGCAGACAAGGGGGTTTAGAGACCCAGTACTTC. It yields the protein CASSRQGGLETQYF.